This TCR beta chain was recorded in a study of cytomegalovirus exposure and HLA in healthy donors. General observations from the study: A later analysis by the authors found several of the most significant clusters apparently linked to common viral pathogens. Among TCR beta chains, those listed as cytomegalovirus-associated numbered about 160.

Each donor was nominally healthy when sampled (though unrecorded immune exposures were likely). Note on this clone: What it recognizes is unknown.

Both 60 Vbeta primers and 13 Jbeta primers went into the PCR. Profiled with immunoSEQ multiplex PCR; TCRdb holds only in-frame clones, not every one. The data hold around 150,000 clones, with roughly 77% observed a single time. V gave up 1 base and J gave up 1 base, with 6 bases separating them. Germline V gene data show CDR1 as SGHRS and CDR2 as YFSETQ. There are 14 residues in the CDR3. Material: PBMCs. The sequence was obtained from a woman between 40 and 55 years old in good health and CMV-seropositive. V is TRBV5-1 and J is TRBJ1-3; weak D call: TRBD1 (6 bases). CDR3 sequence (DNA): TGCGCCAGCAGCTTGACAGGGTCTGGAAACACCATATATTTT. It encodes CASSLTGSGNTIYF. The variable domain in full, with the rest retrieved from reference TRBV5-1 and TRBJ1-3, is KAGVTQTPRYLIKTRGQQVTLSCSPISGHRSVSWYQQTPGQGLQFLFEYFSETQRNKGNFPGRFSGRQFSNSRSEMNVSTLELGDSALYLCASSLTGSGNTIYFGEGSWLTVV.